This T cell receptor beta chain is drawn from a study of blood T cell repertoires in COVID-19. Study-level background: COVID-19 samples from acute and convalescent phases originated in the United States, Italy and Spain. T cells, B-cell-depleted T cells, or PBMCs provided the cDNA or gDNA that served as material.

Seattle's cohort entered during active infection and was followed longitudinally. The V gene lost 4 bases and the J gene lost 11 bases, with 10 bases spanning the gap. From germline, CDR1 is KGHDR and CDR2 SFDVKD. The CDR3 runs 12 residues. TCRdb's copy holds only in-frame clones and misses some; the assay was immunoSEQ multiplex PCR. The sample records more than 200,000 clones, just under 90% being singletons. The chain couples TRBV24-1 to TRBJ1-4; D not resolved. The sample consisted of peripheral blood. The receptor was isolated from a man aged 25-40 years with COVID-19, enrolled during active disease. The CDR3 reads CATSEYRGKLFF. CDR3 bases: TGTGCCACCAGTGAGTACAGAGGGAAACTGTTTTTT.